The 30 T cell receptor beta chains given below trace back to one sample, sequenced in a study of regulatory T cells in long-lasting Graves disease. CDR3 regions were amplified by Arm-PCR using iRepertoire HTBI primers to build TCR beta libraries. In TCRdb, the multiplex PCR reads were re-called with MiXCR into one record per CDR3 protein. The sample lists approximately 400,000 distinct CDR3 sequences, around 22% seen once, with about 27% in the top ten. As for time point: persistent/refractory GD, antithyroid drugs over 5 years with positive TRAb. After RNA was extracted from PBMCs, the TCR library was made from it. The input for sequencing was peripheral blood mononuclear cells (PBMCs), taken when the disease was refractory, from a patient treated with antithyroid drugs. The receptors come from a female donor with Graves disease.

J is TRBJ1-3 and V is TRBV4-1, with D tentatively TRBD1 (5 bases). Per the germline V gene, CDR1 is MGHRA and CDR2 is YSYEKL. The CDR3 has 17 residues. The V and J ends lost 0 bases and 1 base respectively, with 13 bases between them. The CDR3 bases are TGCGCCAGCAGCCAAGAAAGGGCAGGGATTTCTGGAAACACCATATATTTT. This codes for CASSQERAGISGNTIYF.

There are many counts of this clonotype. The chain has TRBV28 and TRBJ2-5; 11 bases match TRBD1. The CDR3 consists of 17 residues. J lost 4 bases, V lost 4 bases, and 11 bases had no gene match. The germline gives CDR1 MDHEN, CDR2 SYDVKM. The CDR3 region is CASSSLPGQGDRETQYF. CDR3 sequence (DNA): TGTGCCAGCAGTTCCCTGCCGGGACAGGGGGATCGAGAGACCCAGTACTTC.

The sample holds many counts of this clonotype. The rearrangement joins TRBV10-3 to TRBJ1-4, with D hard to call. Germline V gives CDR1 ENHRY, CDR2 SYGVKD. Trimming cost V 6 bases and J 4 bases, with 15 bases left between them. The CDR3 has 15 amino acids. This CDR3 reads CAISPEGAFNEKLFF. The DNA of the CDR3 is TGTGCCATCAGCCCCGAGGGAGCCTTTAATGAAAAACTGTTTTTT.

A few counts support this clonotype. V is TRBV20-1 and J is TRBJ1-3; 7 nucleotides match TRBD1. The CDR3 sequence is 14 residues long. Germline V gives CDR1 DFQATT, CDR2 SNEGSKA (reference sequence). Trimming cost V 2 bases and J 4 bases; bases outside gene matches: 5. In DNA form, the CDR3 reads TGCAGTGCTAGAATTCAGACAGGGGGAAACACCATATATTTT. Amino acids: CSARIQTGGNTIYF.

The chain carries TRBV13 and TRBJ2-7; TRBD1 matches 11 bases. The CDR3 is 16 residues long. Per germline, CDR1 PRHDT and CDR2 FYEKMQ (reference sequence). Trimming at V came to 4 bases and at J to 4 bases, leaving 9 bases not matched to a gene. The chain's CDR3 is CASSSFGQGASYEQYF. For the CDR3, the DNA is TGTGCCAGCAGCTCCTTCGGACAGGGGGCTTCGTACGAGCAGTACTTC.

In this sample, this clonotype turned up many times. The chain recombines TRBV27 with TRBJ2-1; 8 nucleotides agree with TRBD2. CDR1 is MNHEY and CDR2 is SMNVEV in the germline V gene (reference sequence). J lost 4 bases, V lost 3 bases, and 8 bases had no gene match. The CDR3 is 16 residues long. CDR3: CASSFISGNPYNEQFF. The CDR3 DNA reads TGTGCCAGCAGTTTTATTAGCGGGAACCCGTACAATGAGCAGTTCTTC.

In this sample, this clonotype turned up many times. DNA for the CDR3: TGTGCCAGCAGTTTAGGGGGCCCCATATCTGGGGCCAACGTCCTGACTTTC. The encoded protein is CASSLGGPISGANVLTF. The gene calls are TRBV12-3 or TRBV12-4 and TRBJ2-6, with D tentatively TRBD1 (5 bases). Trimming left V 1 base short and J 1 base short, with 11 bases between. The CDR3 has 17 residues.

This sequence joins TRBV9 and TRBJ1-1, with 11 bases aligning to TRBD1. From germline, CDR1 is SGDLS and CDR2 YYNGEE. Trimming removed 1 base from V and 4 bases from J; junction bases left unmatched: 9. The CDR3 has 17 amino acids. CDR3 nucleotide sequence: TGTGCCAGCAGCGTATTGGACAGGGGGCCTATAGGCACTGAAGCTTTCTTT. Its protein product is CASSVLDRGPIGTEAFF.

This clonotype was seen at least ten times. The gene calls are TRBV12-3 or TRBV12-4 and TRBJ2-7, with 8 bases lining up with TRBD2. This CDR3 has 16 amino acids. Unmatched junction bases numbered 13, after V lost 7 bases and J lost 2 bases. CDR3 sequence reads: CASTNLAAGDAYEQYF. CDR3 sequence (DNA): TGTGCCAGCACCAATTTGGCAGCGGGAGACGCCTACGAGCAGTACTTC.

In its sample, this clonotype was seen a few times. The chain carries TRBV30 and TRBJ2-7; weak D call: TRBD2 (6 bases). This CDR3 contains 13 residues. Per the germline V gene, CDR1 is GTSNPN and CDR2 is SVGIG (reference sequence). Between the trimmed V and J ends, which lost 7 bases and 0 bases, there was a span of 13 bases. CDR3 sequence: CASGTSSSYEQYF. The CDR3 nucleotides are TGTGCCTCCGGGACTTCCAGCTCCTACGAGCAGTACTTC.

The chain links TRBV2 to TRBJ1-5; a weak D match, TRBD1 (5 bases). V lost 2 bases and J 0 bases, leaving 8 bases between the germline ends. Germline V gives CDR1 SNHLY, CDR2 FYNNEI. CDR3 length: 15 amino acids. CDR3 in DNA: TGTGCCAGCAGTGAATCAGGGTATAGCAATCAGCCCCAGCATTTT. This codes for CASSESGYSNQPQHF.

This clonotype showed up just a few times. This sequence joins TRBV5-5 and TRBJ1-2, with D maybe TRBD1 (5 bases). V was cut by 3 bases and J by 1 base, with 13 bases left in between. CDR3 length equals 15 residues. In germline, CDR1 is SGHKS, CDR2 YYEKEE (reference sequence). In DNA, the CDR3 is TGTGCCAGCAGCTCAGGGTCAGATTATAACTATGGCTACACCTTC. Translating it yields CASSSGSDYNYGYTF.

Turning to this clonotype: A single base separates this from a much larger clone, so it may be a read error. The chain employs TRBV5-1 and TRBJ1-1, with a possible D match to TRBD1 (5 bases). Germline CDR1 is SGHRS and CDR2 is YFSETQ. The CDR3 is 17 amino acids. V lost 0 bases, J lost 9 bases, and 24 bases lay in between. The CDR3 is CASSLDRLVKMHPKAFF. CDR3 nucleotide sequence: TGCGCCAGCAGCTTGGACAGGTTGGTGAAGATGCACCCTAAAGCTTTCTTT.

This chain connects TRBV12-3 or TRBV12-4 to TRBJ2-7; the D gene is possibly TRBD1 (6 bases). The CDR3 is 13 residues long. Trimming left V 8 bases short and J 7 bases short, with 18 bases between. CDR3 DNA: TGTGCCAGCGGGTTTGGGACACCAATTGAGCAGTACTTC. Translation: CASGFGTPIEQYF.

This clonotype showed up many times. V gene TRBV6-1 combines with J gene TRBJ1-2; D is perhaps TRBD1 (5 bases). Germline V gene sequence: CDR1 MNHNS, CDR2 SASEGT. There are 14 residues in the CDR3. The ends were cut back, 3 bases at V and 4 bases at J, with 12 bases in the middle. The CDR3 sequence: CASSDRDRAYGYTF. Written as DNA, the CDR3 is TGTGCCAGCAGTGACAGGGATCGGGCCTATGGCTACACCTTC.

V usage is TRBV29-1 and J usage is TRBJ1-5; D unclear. Germline assignment: CDR1 SQVTM and CDR2 ANQGSEA. The CDR3 sequence is 13 residues long. The V end lost 1 base, the J end lost 8 bases, and 12 bases lay between the germline ends. CDR3 sequence (DNA): TGCAGCGTTGAAGGCGGGCCCGGGGAGCCCCAGCATTTT. Amino acids: CSVEGGPGEPQHF. Combining the CDR3 with reference TRBV29-1 and TRBJ1-5 gives the whole variable domain SAVISQKPSRDICQRGTSLTIQCQVDSQVTMMFWYRQQPGQSLTLIATANQGSEATYESGFVIDKFPISRPNLTFSTLTVSNMSPEDSSIYLCSVEGGPGEPQHFGDGTRLSIL.

V is TRBV20-1 and J is TRBJ2-7; 9 nucleotides match TRBD1. The CDR3 spans 14 residues. Germline trimming cut 5 bases from V and 1 base from J; bases unmatched to any gene: 6. CDR1 DFQATT and CDR2 SNEGSKA come from the germline V gene (reference sequence). Written as DNA, the CDR3 is TGCAGTGCTGATCTCGGGACAGGGTCCTACGAGCAGTACTTC. It yields the protein CSADLGTGSYEQYF.

This rearrangement joins TRBV7-2 to TRBJ1-1; possibly TRBD1 for D (6 bases). Trimming stripped 1 base from V and 1 base from J, with 13 bases between. Looked up from germline, CDR1 is SGHTA and CDR2 is FQGNSA. The CDR3 is made up of 16 amino acids. CDR3 bases: TGTGCCAGCAGCTTAGAAAGGGGGTTGCCGAACACTGAAGCTTTCTTT. Its protein product is CASSLERGLPNTEAFF.

The sample holds a few counts of this clonotype. CDR3 DNA sequence: TGTGCCAGCAGCTTAAGACAGGCGGGGGAGACCCAGTACTTC. It is translated as CASSLRQAGETQYF. V is TRBV5-6 and J is TRBJ2-5; D is tentatively TRBD1 or TRBD2 (6 bases each). The V end was cut by 2 bases, the J end by 5 bases, with 13 bases between. Per the germline V gene, CDR1 is SGHDT and CDR2 is YYEEEE. CDR3 length: 14 amino acids.

The DNA for the CDR3 is TGTGCCAGCAGTTACGACGGGACTAGCGGCTACGAGCAGTACTTC. Translation: CASSYDGTSGYEQYF. The V gene is TRBV6-4, the J gene TRBJ2-7, with 11 bases that match TRBD2. Germline values: CDR1 MRHNA, CDR2 SNTAGT. There are 15 residues in the CDR3. Trimming took 5 bases from V and 3 from J; bases not matched to a gene: 6.

This clonotype was seen more than once but under ten times. The genes are TRBV7-9 and TRBJ2-7; TRBD2 might be the D (5 bases). V was cut by 3 bases and J by 6 bases, with 12 bases left in between. CDR1 SEHNR and CDR2 FQNEAQ come from the germline V gene (reference sequence). The CDR3 spans 13 residues. The CDR3 bases are TGTGCCAGCAGCTTTGTCGGGAAGGTCGAGCAGTACTTC. This gives the protein CASSFVGKVEQYF.

In this sample, this clonotype turned up a few times. The rearrangement links TRBV19 to TRBJ2-1; perhaps D is TRBD1 or TRBD2 (5 bases each). The V and J ends lost 6 bases and 5 bases respectively, with 20 bases between them. This CDR3 is built from 16 residues. Germline V gene sequence: CDR1 LNHDA, CDR2 SQIVND (reference sequence). The CDR3 spells CASSLGWGSTNNEQFF. Written as DNA, the CDR3 is TGTGCCAGTAGCCTAGGGTGGGGGAGTACGAACAATGAGCAGTTCTTC.

This clonotype showed up many times. The chain combines TRBV7-2 with TRBJ2-7; D not resolved. The CDR3 is 15 residues long. Trimming left V 0 bases short and J 0 bases short, with 9 bases between. Germline CDR1 is SGHTA and CDR2 is FQGNSA. The CDR3 reads CASSLAAMPSYEQYF. CDR3 DNA sequence: TGTGCCAGCAGCTTAGCGGCGATGCCCTCCTACGAGCAGTACTTC.

J is TRBJ1-4 and V is TRBV5-6, with D perhaps matching TRBD1 (5 bases). This CDR3 region has 15 residues. Germline V gene sequence: CDR1 SGHDT, CDR2 YYEEEE. Trimming removed 4 bases at V and 4 bases at J, with 14 bases between. The DNA for the CDR3 is TGTGCCAGCAGCGGATGGTCAGGGATTAATGAAAAACTGTTTTTT. Residues: CASSGWSGINEKLFF. The whole variable domain, remainder taken from reference TRBV5-6 and TRBJ1-4, is DAGVTQSPTHLIKTRGQQVTLRCSPKSGHDTVSWYQQALGQGPQFIFQYYEEEERQRGNFPDRFSGHQFPNYSSELNVNALLLGDSALYLCASSGWSGINEKLFFGSGTQLSVL.

Notes on this clonotype: A much bigger clone sits one base away, suggesting this may be a read error. This chain uses TRBV2 with TRBJ1-5; TRBD1 aligns across 8 bases. With 6 bases clipped from V and 7 bases from J, the junction kept 5 bases outside the gene matches. From germline, CDR1 is SNHLY and CDR2 FYNNEI. The CDR3 extends over 13 amino acids. The CDR3 nucleotides are TGTGCCAGCAGGGTAGACAGGGGCCAGCCCCAGCATTTT. Residues: CASRVDRGQPQHF.

The V and J genes are TRBV6-4 and TRBJ2-4, with D possibly TRBD2 on 5 matching bases. The CDR3 spans 15 residues. The V end was cut by 3 bases, the J end by 0 bases, with 9 bases between. Germline V CDR1 and CDR2: MRHNA, SNTAGT. DNA for the CDR3: TGTGCCAGCAGTGAAGCGGTACTAGCCAAAAACATTCAGTACTTC. It translates to CASSEAVLAKNIQYF.

V is TRBV25-1 and J is TRBJ1-3, with no clear D. V was cut by 3 bases and J by 2 bases, with 8 bases left in between. Germline lookup yields CDR1 MGHDK and CDR2 SYGVNS. This CDR3 is built from 14 residues. This chain's CDR3 is CASSDQQTGNTIYF. The DNA of the CDR3 is TGTGCCAGCAGTGATCAGCAGACTGGAAACACCATATATTTT. Variable domain in full (rest from reference TRBV25-1 and TRBJ1-3): EADIYQTPRYLVIGTGKKITLECSQTMGHDKMYWYQQDPGMELHLIHYSYGVNSTEKGDLSSESTVSRIRTEHFPLTLESARPSHTSQYLCASSDQQTGNTIYFGEGSWLTVV.

This clonotype has ten or more counts. J is TRBJ2-7 and V is TRBV20-1, with unresolved D. Germline-derived CDR1 and CDR2 are DFQATT and SNEGSKA (reference sequence). V was trimmed by 5 bases and J by 0 bases, leaving 11 bases between them. This CDR3 comprises 13 residues. CDR3 residues: CSASAHVSYEQYF. The CDR3 bases are TGCAGTGCTTCAGCGCACGTCTCCTACGAGCAGTACTTC.

In its sample, this clonotype was seen many times. This could be a read error, since a much larger clone is one nucleotide away. This chain uses TRBV6-1 with TRBJ2-7; D may be TRBD1 (6 bases). The germline V and J ends were trimmed by 7 bases and 3 bases, with 10 bases remaining between them. This CDR3 is built from 12 residues. Per the germline V gene, CDR1 is MNHNS and CDR2 is SASEGT. The DNA for the CDR3 is TGTGCCAGCAAGGGGGAAAACTACGAGCAGTACTTC. The encoded protein is CASKGENYEQYF.

At least ten counts were recorded for this clonotype. V usage is TRBV6-1 and J usage is TRBJ1-6; TRBD1 matches at 9 bases. CDR3 length: 13 residues. Germline CDR1 is MNHNS and CDR2 is SASEGT. CDR3 nucleotides: TGTGCGATAAGGACAGGGGAAAGTTTACCCCTCCACTTT. It codes for CAIRTGESLPLHF.